The next 11 T cell receptor beta chains were all read from a single sample in a study of blood T cells in healthy people across ages. PCR was performed a second time for about 7 to 12 cycles using a sample-barcoded 5' primer and a J-beta primer mix. TCRdb reprocessed the 5' RACE reads via MiXCR and lists one record per CDR3 protein. Found here are around 990,000 distinct CDR3 sequences, approximately 38% of them singletons; the top ten hold roughly 13%. Sequenced input: blood. All receptors come from a young man in good health.

The sample holds many counts of this clonotype. This chain uses TRBV3-1 with TRBJ2-3, with TRBD2 matching 7 bases. The V gene's germline CDR1 is LGHDT and CDR2 YNNKEL (reference sequence). J gave up 2 bases and V 4 bases, and 3 bases lay outside the gene matches. The CDR3 extends over 14 amino acids. The CDR3 DNA reads as TGTGCCAGCAGCCTCGGACTAGACACAGATACGCAGTATTTT. Protein: CASSLGLDTDTQYF.

This clonotype was detected only a few times. The chain uses TRBV4-3 and TRBJ2-1; D gene uncertain. Germline CDR1 LGHNA, CDR2 YSLEER. The CDR3 covers 16 residues. The V end lost 1 base, the J end lost 5 bases, and 15 bases lay between the germline ends. In nucleotides, the CDR3 is TGCGCCAGCAGCCAAGGGGCGGCGGTTGGGGACAATGAGCAGTTCTTC. This codes for CASSQGAAVGDNEQFF.

This clonotype was seen more than once but under ten times. The V and J genes are TRBV6-6 and TRBJ1-2; 9 bases map to TRBD1. Trimming took 2 bases from V and 8 from J; bases not matched to a gene: 12. CDR3 length equals 16 residues. The germline V gene has CDR1 MNHNY and CDR2 SVGAGI (reference sequence). The CDR3 DNA reads as TGTGCCAGCAGTTACGAGGGACAGGGAGTATCTAAGGGCTACACCTTC. Its protein product is CASSYEGQGVSKGYTF.

The chain employs TRBV30 and TRBJ2-5, with TRBD1 identical over 8 bases. Unmatched junction bases numbered 9, after V lost 4 bases and J lost 5 bases. Per germline, CDR1 GTSNPN and CDR2 SVGIG (reference sequence). This CDR3 spans 14 amino acids. The DNA of the CDR3 is TGTGCCTGGACCCAGGGACAGGTTAGGGAGACCCAGTACTTC. It yields the protein CAWTQGQVRETQYF. Using reference TRBV30 and TRBJ2-5 for the parts outside the CDR3, the full variable domain is SQTIHQWPATLVQPVGSPLSLECTVEGTSNPNLYWYRQAAGRGLQLLFYSVGIGQISSEVPQNLSASRPQDRQFILSSKKLLLSDSGFYLCAWTQGQVRETQYFGPGTRLLVL.

The chain links TRBV7-2 to TRBJ1-2; TRBD1 aligns across 9 bases. This CDR3 comprises 14 residues. The V and J ends lost 8 bases and 3 bases, in that order; junction bases with no gene match: 7. CDR1 and CDR2 (germline): SGHTA, FQGNSA. CDR3 sequence reads: CASFGTGSDYGYTF. The CDR3 region has the DNA TGTGCCAGCTTCGGGACAGGGTCGGACTATGGCTACACCTTC.

The rearrangement joins TRBV2 to TRBJ2-3, with no clear D. This CDR3 is 14 amino acids long. CDR1 and CDR2 from the germline V gene are SNHLY and FYNNEI. Trimming left V 7 bases short and J 3 bases short, with 14 bases between. Written as DNA, the CDR3 is TGTGCCAGCAAGGACGGGCCGAAGACAGATACGCAGTATTTT. This gives the protein CASKDGPKTDTQYF.

This clonotype was seen more than once but under ten times. This sequence joins TRBV4-2 and TRBJ1-1, with D unresolved. The germline V and J ends were trimmed by 2 bases and 2 bases, with 6 bases remaining between them. The CDR3 length is 13 residues. Germline CDR1 LGHNA, CDR2 YNFKEQ. DNA of the CDR3: TGTGCCAGCAGCCAACCAGACAACACTGAAGCTTTCTTT. Its protein is CASSQPDNTEAFF.

This chain joins TRBV6-5 and TRBJ2-1, with a possible D match to TRBD1 (5 bases). The CDR3 totals 13 residues. Germline assignment: CDR1 MNHEY and CDR2 SVGAGI. V lost 0 bases and J lost 12, with 12 bases in between. This chain's CDR3 is CASSYSKGRGQFF. CDR3 nucleotide sequence: TGTGCCAGCAGTTACTCGAAGGGTAGGGGGCAGTTCTTC.

A few counts support this clonotype. This chain connects TRBV9 to TRBJ2-3; weak D call: TRBD1 (6 bases). This CDR3 contains 17 residues. V gave up 2 bases and J gave up 3 bases, with 19 bases separating them. Per germline, CDR1 SGDLS and CDR2 YYNGEE. CDR3 amino acids: CASSVRQAPLWTDTQYF. The CDR3 bases are TGTGCCAGCAGCGTGCGACAGGCCCCCCTTTGGACAGATACGCAGTATTTT.

The gene calls are TRBV6-2 or TRBV6-3 and TRBJ2-1, with 7 bases fitting TRBD1. The germline CDR1 and CDR2 sequences are MNHEY and SVGEGT. The V gene end was trimmed by 8 bases and the J gene end by 4 bases; junction bases not matched to a gene: 8. This CDR3 spans 14 amino acids. The CDR3 protein is CASRQGDRYNEQFF. The CDR3 DNA reads as TGTGCCAGCCGCCAGGGGGACCGATACAATGAGCAGTTCTTC.

The chain couples TRBV3-1 to TRBJ2-3; D call uncertain. This CDR3 has 14 residues. Germline CDR1 is LGHDT and CDR2 is YNNKEL (reference sequence). The V end was cut by 5 bases, the J end by 0 bases, with 9 bases between. The CDR3: CASSGLPSTDTQYF. The CDR3 coding sequence is TGTGCCAGCAGCGGGCTGCCTAGCACAGATACGCAGTATTTT.